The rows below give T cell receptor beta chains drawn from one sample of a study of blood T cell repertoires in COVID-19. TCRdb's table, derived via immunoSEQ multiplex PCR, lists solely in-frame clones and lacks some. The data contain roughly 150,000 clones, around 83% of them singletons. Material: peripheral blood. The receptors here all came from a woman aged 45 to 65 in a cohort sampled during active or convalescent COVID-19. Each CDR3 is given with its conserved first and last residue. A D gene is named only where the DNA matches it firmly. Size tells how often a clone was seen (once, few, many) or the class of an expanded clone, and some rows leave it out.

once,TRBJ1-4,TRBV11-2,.,CASSLVLGSGEKLFF,TGTGCCAGCAGCTTAGTTTTGGGAAGCGGTGAAAAACTGTTTTTT
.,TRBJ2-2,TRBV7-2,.,CASNRATNTGELFF,TGTGCCAGCAACAGGGCAACGAACACCGGGGAGCTGTTTTTT
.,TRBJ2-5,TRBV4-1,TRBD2,CASSQEPAGAQETQYF,TGCGCCAGCAGCCAAGAACCAGCGGGGGCACAAGAGACCCAGTACTTC
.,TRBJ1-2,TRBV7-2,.,CASSLTEGYTF,TGTGCCAGCAGCTTGACAGAGGGCTACACCTTC
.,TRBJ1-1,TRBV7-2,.,CASSLLHRVVGTEAFF,TGTGCCAGCAGCCTACTGCACAGGGTTGTTGGAACTGAAGCTTTCTTT
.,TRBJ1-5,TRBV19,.,CASSNGDQPQHF,TGTGCCAGTAGTAACGGAGATCAGCCCCAGCATTTT
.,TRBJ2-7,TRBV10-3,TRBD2,CAIKTSGASYEQYF,TGTGCCATCAAGACTAGCGGGGCCTCCTACGAGCAGTACTTC
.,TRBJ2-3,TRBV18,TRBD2,CASSPRDSGGPTDTQYF,TGTGCCAGCTCACCAAGGGACAGCGGGGGGCCAACAGATACGCAGTATTTT
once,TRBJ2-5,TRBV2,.,CASSEVGGQETQYF,TGTGCCAGCAGTGAAGTCGGAGGGCAAGAGACCCAGTACTTC
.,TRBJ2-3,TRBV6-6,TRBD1,CASSRQGGTGTQYF,TGTGCCAGCAGCAGACAGGGGGGGACGGGTACGCAGTATTTT
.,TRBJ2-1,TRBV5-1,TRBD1,CASFTGENYNEQFF,TGCGCCAGCTTTACAGGGGAAAACTACAATGAGCAGTTCTTC
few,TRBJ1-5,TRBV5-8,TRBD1,CASSWTGGSQPQHF,TGTGCCAGCAGTTGGACAGGGGGCAGTCAGCCCCAGCATTTT
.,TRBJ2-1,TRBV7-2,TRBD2,CASSPTPLAGLDNEQFF,TGTGCCAGCAGCCCAACGCCTCTAGCGGGGCTAGACAATGAGCAGTTCTTC
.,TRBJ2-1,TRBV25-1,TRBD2,CASSEPRGGGANEQFF,TGTGCCAGCAGTGAACCTAGGGGCGGGGGGGCAAATGAGCAGTTCTTC
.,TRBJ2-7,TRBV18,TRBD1,CASSPGQHGEQYF,TGTGCCAGCTCACCGGGACAGCATGGCGAGCAGTACTTC
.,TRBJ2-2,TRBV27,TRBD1,CASSLRARGTGELFF,TGTGCCAGCAGTTTACGGGCCAGGGGGACCGGGGAGCTGTTTTTT
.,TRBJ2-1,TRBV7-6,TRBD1,CASSLRGDRFNEQFF,TGTGCCAGCAGCTTAAGGGGGGACAGGTTCAATGAGCAGTTCTTC
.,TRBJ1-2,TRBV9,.,CASSVSGGAYGYTF,TGTGCCAGCAGCGTAAGCGGGGGGGCCTATGGCTACACCTTC
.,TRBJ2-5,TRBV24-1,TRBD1,CAVRDRGQETQYF,TGTGCCGTCCGGGACAGGGGACAAGAGACCCAGTACTTC
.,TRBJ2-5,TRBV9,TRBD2,CASSVAGLAGAETQYF,TGTGCCAGCAGCGTAGCCGGACTAGCGGGGGCAGAGACCCAGTACTTC
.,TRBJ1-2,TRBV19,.,CASRGNDLTDYGYTF,TGTGCCAGTAGAGGTAACGACCTTACAGACTATGGCTACACCTTC
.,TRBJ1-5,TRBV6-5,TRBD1,CASGTALYSNQPQHF,TGTGCCAGCGGGACAGCGCTTTATAGCAATCAGCCCCAGCATTTT